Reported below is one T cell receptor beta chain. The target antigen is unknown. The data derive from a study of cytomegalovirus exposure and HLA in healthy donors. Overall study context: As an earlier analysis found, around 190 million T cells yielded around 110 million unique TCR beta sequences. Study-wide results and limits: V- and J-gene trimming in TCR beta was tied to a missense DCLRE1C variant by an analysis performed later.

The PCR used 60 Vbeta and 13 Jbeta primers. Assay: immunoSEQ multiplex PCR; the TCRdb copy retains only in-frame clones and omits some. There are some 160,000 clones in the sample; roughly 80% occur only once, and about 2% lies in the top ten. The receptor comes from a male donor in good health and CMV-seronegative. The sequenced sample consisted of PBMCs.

The DNA of the CDR3 is TGTGCCAGCAGCCCAGGACAGGGAGGGTCACCCCTCCACTTT. Translating it yields CASSPGQGGSPLHF. This chain uses TRBV7-9 with TRBJ1-6; TRBD1 agrees at 8 bases. This CDR3 is 14 amino acids long. V shed 5 bases, J shed 10 bases, and the junction held 7 bases outside the gene matches. Germline V CDR1 and CDR2: SEHNR, FQNEAQ (reference sequence).